This T cell receptor (beta chain) was identified during a study of regulatory T cells in long-lasting Graves disease. Building of the TCR beta libraries involved iRepertoire HTBI primers and Arm-PCR of CDR3 regions. TCRdb recomputed calls from the multiplex PCR reads with MiXCR, one row per CDR3 protein. In the table there are roughly 420,000 distinct CDR3 sequences, roughly 17% of which are singletons. This clonotype has a single count. This could be a read error, since a much larger clone is one nucleotide away. The CDR3 spans 15 residues. Trimming took 5 bases from V and 2 from J, leaving 14 bases between them. Per germline, CDR1 SGHTA and CDR2 FQGNSA. The time point was: newly diagnosed GD, antithyroid drugs for less than 3 months. The TCR library was made from RNA that had been extracted from PBMCs in TRIzol. These data were also reused for a study on T cells in Graves' hyperthyroidism and ophthalmopathy.

The origin of this receptor is a woman aged 18-30 years with Graves disease. The chain couples TRBV7-2 to TRBJ2-3; D might be TRBD1 (6 bases). Source: peripheral blood mononuclear cells (PBMCs), taken at new diagnosis, from a patient treated with antithyroid drugs. CDR3 amino acids: CASSPDSTNTDTQYF. The CDR3 DNA reads as TGTGCCAGCAGCCCGGACAGTACTAACACAGATACGCAGTATTTT.